This T cell receptor (beta chain) was captured by sequencing in a study of shared clonotypes between healthy human individuals (dated by TCRdb to 2019 to 2021). As for the study more broadly: The cohort included a few men and a couple of women between 18 and 49 years of age. For each donor, CD4 naive and CD4 memory were each given three plates, CD8 naive was given two plates, and CD8 memory was given one plate. To estimate repertoire size and how much clonotype sharing occurs between individuals, the study deeply sequenced the blood TCR repertoires of 5 or 6 healthy adults. Different laboratories and diverse techniques were used to prepare libraries and sequence TCR repertoires, to increase sequencing depth and limit assay-specific biases. Between about 0.85 and 10 billion PBMCs per donor were obtained by leukapheresis. General conclusions and limits of the study: Because the study included only a small number of donors, the genetic and exposure-history diversity represented was limited. Higher generation probabilities were observed for clonotypes shared by all four sorted-subset donors than for non-shared clonotypes. Based on pairwise subsampling, the degree of clonotype sharing among donors was expected to be affected by sequencing depth. Sampling was limited to blood, and TCR repertoires in tissue likely differ from TCR repertoires in blood. Naive subsets generally had larger estimated clonotype richness than memory subsets. Incomplete sequencing was indicated by rarefaction of sorted-subset datasets, despite the large sequencing depth. About 5% of naive CD4, 3.5% of naive CD8, about 2.1% of memory CD4, and more than 0.35% of memory CD8 clonotypes were shared across several donors.

Donors were healthy HIV-negative adults with no recently reported acute infections or vaccinations. Every donor was a Caucasian adult living in Nashville, Tennessee, USA. CD4+ T cells were enriched by magnetic negative selection, after which naive cells were positively selected on CD45RA and the negative fraction was taken as the memory subset. Blood was collected by leukapheresis, and PBMCs were isolated by Ficoll-Histopaque density gradient centrifugation and then cryopreserved in liquid nitrogen vapor phase. Analytical flow cytometry was used to check the purity and quantity of each magnetically sorted T cell population. Genomic DNA was isolated from each sorted fraction and quantified by UV absorbance on a Nanodrop 2000c. About this clone itself: The clone's antigen remains unknown. Per-base quality was not reported, and no clone a single base away is much larger than it.

Using the deep immunoSEQ assay, multiplex PCR amplified TCR CDR3 regions from genomic DNA. Extracted genomic DNA from each cell subset was spread evenly across all wells of several immunoSEQ 96-well plates, with each plate serving as a replicate. For sorted subsets, each replicate PCR was loaded with around 220 ng genomic DNA, equivalent to about 30,000 T cell genomes. The purified libraries were quantified using a Qubit 3.0 fluorometer, sized with a Bioanalyzer 2100, and then quantified again using the KAPA Library Quantification kit. A separate single-read 150-cycle Illumina NextSeq 550 flow cell was used to sequence each immunoSEQ 96-well plate. Under the source paper's analysis protocol: Because the immunoSEQ output included only junctional sequences and no quality scores, the filtering could not be the same as the filtering used for full-length reads. To assign V/J genes and CDR3, sequences were annotated using PyIR, a Python wrapper for IgBLAST v1.9, with IMGT germline references. Reads were filtered out if the reads had weak V/J assignments (E-value above 1e-6), no CDR3, stop codons, out-of-frame junctions, or ambiguous translated residues. V3J clonotypes were defined as sequences sharing the same inferred V gene, J gene, and CDR3 amino acid sequence. Percentage overlap between repertoires was computed as shared unique clonotypes divided by the size of the smaller repertoire. Three approaches were used to assess repertoire richness: RTK rarefaction, the Chao1 estimator, and Recon v2.1 estimates of unobserved clonotypes. OLGA was used to compute generation probabilities for all TCRbeta clonotypes that the gDNA method yielded from a few donors. TCRdb mirrors the immuneACCESS table, restricted to in-frame sequences. Some clones are absent from its copies; in checked studies, under half trace to an unresolved V gene, and the reason for the others is unknown. V, J and clone size derive from that table, while D and trimming were established from the DNA sequence. This sample comprises roughly 2,500,000 clones, 80% to 95% of them detected only once. In total, the top ten clones hold roughly 0.39% of the sample.

According to the germline V gene (reference sequence), CDR1 reads MNHEY and CDR2 reads SMNVEV. The V and J ends are trimmed by 2 bases and 6 bases, leaving 17 bases between them. Reading from cysteine to phenylalanine, the CDR3 counts 17 amino acids. Only the CDR3 DNA is retained, 51 bases long and in frame from the first base. The rearranged chain carries TRBV27 and TRBJ1-6; a tentative D match to TRBD1 spans 6 bases. Sequencing input: naive CD4+ T cells from PBMCs. In light of the paper, this sample's cell subset or site label describes: CD45RA+ positively selected. The receptor was derived from a man younger than 35 in good health. Some clones in this sample may be carry-over from other donors' samples. This receptor has the CDR3 CASSLVSGAGANSPLHF. Read as DNA, the sequence is TGTGCCAGCAGTTTAGTTTCCGGTGCGGGGGCTAATTCACCCCTCCACTTT.